The 31 T cell receptor beta chains presented below share a single source sample, sequenced in a study of blood T cells in healthy people across ages. Then a second PCR, running roughly 7 to 11 cycles, was carried out with a sample-barcoded 5' primer and a J-beta primer mix. Using its own MiXCR run on the 5' RACE reads, TCRdb lists one record per CDR3 protein. The data hold some 1,800,000 distinct CDR3 sequences, with about 39% observed a single time. Sequenced sample: blood. These receptors were collected from a human donor in good health.

This clonotype showed up just a few times. The chain employs TRBV10-3 and TRBJ2-3; D not certain. The germline CDR1 and CDR2 sequences are ENHRY and SYGVKD. V was cut by 5 bases and J by 2 bases, with 14 bases left in between. This CDR3 has 15 residues. The DNA for the CDR3 is TGTGCCATCAGTACCCCAGACACGTACACAGATACGCAGTATTTT. It encodes CAISTPDTYTDTQYF.

Only a few counts were recorded for this clonotype. The chain links TRBV7-2 to TRBJ2-5; TRBD2 matches at 11 bases. Germline V gene sequence: CDR1 SGHTA, CDR2 FQGNSA. The CDR3 loop spans 16 amino acids. J lost 2 bases, V lost 5 bases, and 7 bases had no gene match. The CDR3 region has the DNA TGTGCCAGCAGCCCAGAGGCTAGCGGGGGGCAAGAGACCCAGTACTTC. This gives the protein CASSPEASGGQETQYF.

This clonotype was seen a few times. This chain links TRBV20-1 with TRBJ2-7; a possible D gene is TRBD1 (5 bases). Germline V gene data show CDR1 as DFQATT and CDR2 as SNEGSKA (reference sequence). The CDR3 has 13 residues. The V gene lost 3 bases and the J gene lost 2 bases, with 11 bases spanning the gap. CDR3 sequence (DNA): TGCAGTGCTAGTCAACAGGTAGCCTACGAGCAGTACTTC. Its translation: CSASQQVAYEQYF.

The rearrangement uses TRBV27 and TRBJ2-5, with TRBD2 identical over 12 bases. Germline lookup yields CDR1 MNHEY and CDR2 SMNVEV (reference sequence). This CDR3 is built from 16 residues. Trimming at V came to 3 bases and at J to 3 bases, leaving 5 bases not matched to a gene. CDR3 in DNA: TGTGCCAGCAGTTTGTTAGGACTAGCGGGGAAAGAGACCCAGTACTTC. It is translated as CASSLLGLAGKETQYF.

The sample holds many counts of this clonotype. V gene TRBV4-2 combines with J gene TRBJ2-3, with 9 bases aligning to TRBD1. This CDR3 has 19 amino acids. J was trimmed by 2 bases and V by 1 base; bases with no gene match: 13. Germline CDR1 is LGHNA and CDR2 is YNFKEQ. Here the CDR3 reads CASSQVYATGQGFTDTQYF. For the CDR3, the DNA is TGTGCCAGCAGCCAAGTTTATGCCACGGGACAGGGATTCACAGATACGCAGTATTTT.

This chain links TRBV24-1 with TRBJ2-1, with a weak D call TRBD1 (5 bases). This CDR3 is 15 amino acids long. Looked up from germline, CDR1 is KGHDR and CDR2 is SFDVKD. The V gene lost 4 bases and the J gene lost 6 bases, with 15 bases spanning the gap. The CDR3 nucleotides are TGTGCCACCAGTGACCCCTTTGGGGCAGGCAATGAGCAGTTCTTC. It is translated as CATSDPFGAGNEQFF.

V is TRBV28 and J is TRBJ2-1; possibly TRBD2 for D (6 bases). Germline CDR1 reads MDHEN; CDR2 reads SYDVKM. The CDR3 runs 16 residues. V was trimmed by 3 bases and J by 0 bases, leaving 12 bases between them. In DNA, the CDR3 is TGTGCCAGCAGTTTGGTAGCGGCCGGCTCCTACAATGAGCAGTTCTTC. It translates to CASSLVAAGSYNEQFF.

The chain couples TRBV7-2 to TRBJ1-2; D not resolved. Trimming removed 3 bases at V and 1 base at J, with 9 bases between. The CDR3 is 14 amino acids. From germline, CDR1 is SGHTA and CDR2 FQGNSA. This CDR3 is CASSFRSDNYGYTF. The CDR3 DNA is TGTGCCAGCAGCTTTAGGAGTGATAACTATGGCTACACCTTC.

The V gene is TRBV21-1, the J gene TRBJ2-7; TRBD2 is taken as the D call from the table, unchecked against the DNA. TRBV21-1 is marked as a pseudogene. CDR3 size: 15 residues. The CDR3 nucleotides are TGTGCCAGCAGCAAAGAGGAACTAGCCTCCTACGAGCAGTACTTC. It yields the protein CASSKEELASYEQYF.

There are a few counts of this clonotype. J is TRBJ2-5 and V is TRBV25-1, with D possibly matching TRBD2 (5 bases). Germline V gene lookup returns CDR1 MGHDK and CDR2 SYGVNS. The CDR3 contains 14 residues. V was trimmed by 10 bases and J by 4 bases, leaving 19 bases between them. As DNA, the CDR3 is TGTGCCACCCTCCGATCGGGGTTTGGAGAGACCCAGTACTTC. Its protein product is CATLRSGFGETQYF.

As for this clonotype: Its ends do not fully match the called genes, so a read error is possible. The chain recombines TRBV7-7 with TRBJ2-3; 8 nucleotides match TRBD1. The CDR3 extends over 14 amino acids. Germline values: CDR1 SSHAT, CDR2 FNYEAQ (reference sequence). CDR3 in DNA: TGTGCTAGCAGCCGGACAGGGTTTAGAGATACGCAGTATTTT. Its protein is CASSRTGFRDTQYF.

This rearrangement joins TRBV7-2 to TRBJ2-3, with no clear D. V lost 5 bases and J lost 2, with 17 bases in between. The CDR3 contains 16 residues. Germline lookup yields CDR1 SGHTA and CDR2 FQGNSA. The CDR3 here is CASSLFPGVNTDTQYF. The CDR3, as DNA: TGTGCCAGCAGCCTCTTCCCTGGAGTAAACACAGATACGCAGTATTTT.

V and J are TRBV7-2 and TRBJ2-3, with D uncertain. V lost 1 base and J lost 0, with 11 bases in between. Germline loops: CDR1 SGHTA, CDR2 FQGNSA. This CDR3 region has 16 residues. Here the CDR3 DNA reads TGTGCCAGCAGCTTAGAGGCAGGCCCGAGCACAGATACGCAGTATTTT. It yields the protein CASSLEAGPSTDTQYF.

This clonotype was detected only a few times. This chain uses TRBV29-1 with TRBJ2-2, with D possibly matching TRBD1 (5 bases). This CDR3 contains 12 residues. V lost 0 bases and J lost 7, with 6 bases in between. CDR1 SQVTM and CDR2 ANQGSEA come from the germline V gene. CDR3 amino acids: CSVEEGHGELFF. CDR3 in DNA: TGCAGCGTTGAAGAGGGGCACGGGGAGCTGTTTTTT.

In its sample, this clonotype was seen a few times. The chain couples TRBV5-1 to TRBJ1-2; D unresolved. The CDR3 runs to 15 residues. V shed 4 bases and J shed 0 bases, with 13 bases lying between them. The germline gives CDR1 SGHRS, CDR2 YFSETQ. The CDR3: CASSGPPGTNYGYTF. In DNA form, the CDR3 reads TGCGCCAGCAGCGGACCCCCGGGAACTAACTATGGCTACACCTTC. Complete variable domain (other parts from reference TRBV5-1 and TRBJ1-2): KAGVTQTPRYLIKTRGQQVTLSCSPISGHRSVSWYQQTPGQGLQFLFEYFSETQRNKGNFPGRFSGRQFSNSRSEMNVSTLELGDSALYLCASSGPPGTNYGYTFGSGTRLTVV.

In this sample, this clonotype turned up many times. The V gene is TRBV12-3 or TRBV12-4, the J gene TRBJ1-2; no definite D call. The ends were cut back, 6 bases at V and 3 bases at J, with 11 bases in the middle. CDR3 length: 13 amino acids. The CDR3 loop is CASRLTGDYGYTF. CDR3 bases: TGTGCCAGCAGACTGACGGGAGACTATGGCTACACCTTC.

This clonotype has ten or more counts. The genes are TRBV29-1 and TRBJ2-3; D may correspond to TRBD1 or TRBD2 (6 bases each). Trimming shortened V by 6 bases and J by 5 bases, and 15 bases separated the two germline ends. This CDR3 region has 13 residues. Looked up from germline, CDR1 is SQVTM and CDR2 is ANQGSEA. CDR3 in DNA: TGCAGCGTGAGGGGGGTGACTATAGATACGCAGTATTTT. Its translation is CSVRGVTIDTQYF.

This chain links TRBV29-1 with TRBJ2-3; no definite D call. The CDR3 runs to 13 residues. V was shortened by 3 bases and J by 2 bases, with 9 bases between the two germline ends. Per the germline V gene, CDR1 is SQVTM and CDR2 is ANQGSEA. The CDR3 loop reads CSVELRYTDTQYF. The CDR3 coding sequence is TGCAGCGTTGAGCTCCGATACACAGATACGCAGTATTTT.

The chain carries TRBV20-1 and TRBJ1-6; D possibly corresponds to TRBD1 (6 bases). The CDR3 contains 15 residues. Trimming pared 3 bases from V and 10 bases from J, leaving 19 bases between. Germline assignment: CDR1 DFQATT and CDR2 SNEGSKA (reference sequence). The CDR3 here is CSARSRRGSLSPLHF. CDR3 DNA sequence: TGCAGTGCTAGGAGTCGGAGGGGGAGTCTGTCACCCCTCCACTTT.

This clonotype was counted a few times. The chain uses TRBV4-1 and TRBJ2-4; 7 nucleotides line up with TRBD1. The closer fit of TRBJ2-7 to the DNA end suggests the J call may be wrong. The germline V gene encodes CDR1 MGHRA and CDR2 YSYEKL. The CDR3 runs to 14 residues. Here the CDR3 reads CASSQGTGPLEQYF. The CDR3, as DNA: TGCGCCAGCAGCCAAGGGACAGGTCCCCTCGAGCAGTACTTC.

This clonotype was seen many times. The chain uses TRBV7-2 and TRBJ2-5; D unclear. V was cut by 1 base and J by 5 bases, with 11 bases left in between. The germline gives CDR1 SGHTA, CDR2 FQGNSA. CDR3 length equals 14 residues. In DNA form, the CDR3 reads TGTGCCAGCAGCTTAGGCAGCACTTGGGAGACCCAGTACTTC. It translates to CASSLGSTWETQYF.

This rearrangement joins TRBV20-1 to TRBJ2-7; weak D call: TRBD1 (5 bases). CDR3 length: 11 amino acids. Germline lookup yields CDR1 DFQATT and CDR2 SNEGSKA (reference sequence). The germline V and J ends were trimmed by 4 bases and 7 bases, with 11 bases remaining between them. The CDR3 loop is CSANRRGEQYF. The DNA for the CDR3 is TGCAGTGCTAACAGGCGTGGAGAGCAGTACTTC.

This sequence joins TRBV7-9 and TRBJ1-2, with D tentatively TRBD1 (6 bases). This CDR3 has 18 residues. Deletions cut 5 bases from V and 4 bases from J, with 26 bases between. The germline gives CDR1 SEHNR, CDR2 FQNEAQ (reference sequence). The CDR3 bases are TGTGCCAGCAGCCCAAACGTATTACAGGGATTGGCGGGCTATGGCTACACCTTC. As protein: CASSPNVLQGLAGYGYTF.

On this clonotype itself: Possible read error: a much larger clone is one base away. This chain uses TRBV15 with TRBJ2-6, with D unresolved. Trimming took 11 bases from V and 0 from J, leaving 14 bases between them. The V gene's germline CDR1 is LNHNV and CDR2 YYDKDF (reference sequence). The CDR3 is 15 amino acids. CDR3 nucleotides: TGTGCCGCCGGAGACGGTTACTCTGGGGCCAACGTCCTGACTTTC. It yields the protein CAAGDGYSGANVLTF.

The J gene is TRBJ1-2, the V gene TRBV10-3; D not resolved. The CDR3 runs 14 residues. The V gene's germline CDR1 is ENHRY and CDR2 SYGVKD. With 3 bases removed from V and 2 bases from J, the gap between germline ends came to 10 bases. The CDR3 loop reads CAISDGGYNYGYTF. The CDR3 DNA reads TGTGCCATCAGTGACGGAGGGTACAACTATGGCTACACCTTC.

This clonotype was observed a handful of times. J is TRBJ2-7 and V is TRBV12-3 or TRBV12-4; weak D call: TRBD1 (5 bases). The CDR3 sequence is 13 residues long. Trimming removed 6 bases from V and 6 bases from J, with 15 bases in between. The CDR3 region has the DNA TGTGCCAGCAGCCCCACTTCTAGGGGCGAGCAGTACTTC. It specifies CASSPTSRGEQYF.

On this clonotype: A read error is possible here, since a much larger clone lies one base away. This rearrangement joins TRBV7-2 to TRBJ2-3; D is possibly TRBD1 (6 bases). Looked up from germline, CDR1 is SGHTA and CDR2 is FQGNSA. The V and J ends lost 5 bases and 6 bases respectively, with 18 bases between them. The CDR3 runs 15 residues. The CDR3 spells CASSQTRVQGDTQYF. CDR3 nucleotides: TGTGCCAGCAGCCAGACCAGGGTGCAGGGGGATACGCAGTATTTT.

This clonotype showed up just a few times. This sequence joins TRBV29-1 and TRBJ1-1; 10 nucleotides agree with TRBD1. The CDR3 sequence is 17 residues long. The ends lost 6 bases at V and 0 bases at J; junction bases unmatched: 13. Germline V gene data show CDR1 as SQVTM and CDR2 as ANQGSEA. In nucleotides, the CDR3 is TGCAGCGTCGAGGGTCCGGGACAGGGGCGACTGAACACTGAAGCTTTCTTT. This sequence encodes CSVEGPGQGRLNTEAFF.

This clonotype was counted a few times. The chain couples TRBV5-6 to TRBJ2-1; a weak D match, TRBD1 (5 bases). The V end lost 6 bases, the J end lost 2 bases, and 18 bases lay between the germline ends. This CDR3 contains 16 residues. Germline assignment: CDR1 SGHDT and CDR2 YYEEEE. CDR3 sequence (DNA): TGTGCCAGCACCCAGGTGGGGCAGCGAACCTACAATGAGCAGTTCTTC. This translates into CASTQVGQRTYNEQFF.

The V gene is TRBV20-1, the J gene TRBJ1-2; D is undetermined. V dropped 1 base and J dropped 7 bases, with 13 bases sitting between them. Germline V lookup: CDR1 DFQATT, CDR2 SNEGSKA (reference sequence). This CDR3 has 13 amino acids. CDR3 sequence: CSARVEDRSGYTF. The CDR3 bases are TGCAGTGCTAGAGTGGAGGATCGGAGTGGCTACACCTTC.

Concerning this clonotype itself: Since the CDR3 does not end with the conserved phenylalanine or tryptophan, this likely comes from a read error. The V gene is TRBV7-2, the J gene TRBJ1-2, with D unresolved. Trimming pared 6 bases from V and 1 base from J, leaving 12 bases between. The length of the CDR3 is 14 residues. Germline V gene data show CDR1 as SGHTA and CDR2 as FQGNSA. The CDR3 DNA follows: TGTGCCAGCAGACCAGTCCAGGTTAACTATGGCTACACCTGC. Encoded protein: CASRPVQVNYGYTC.